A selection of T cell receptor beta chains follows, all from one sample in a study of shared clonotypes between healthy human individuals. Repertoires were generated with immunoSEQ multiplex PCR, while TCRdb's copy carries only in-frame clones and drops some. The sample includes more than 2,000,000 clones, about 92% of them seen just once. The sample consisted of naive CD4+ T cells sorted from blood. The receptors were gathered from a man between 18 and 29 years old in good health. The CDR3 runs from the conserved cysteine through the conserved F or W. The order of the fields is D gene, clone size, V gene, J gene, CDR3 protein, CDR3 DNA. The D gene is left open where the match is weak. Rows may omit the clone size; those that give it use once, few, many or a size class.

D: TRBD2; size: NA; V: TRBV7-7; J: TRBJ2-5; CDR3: CASSPGIRAGDETQYF; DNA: TGTGCTAGCAGTCCAGGAATCAGGGCGGGGGATGAGACCCAGTACTTC
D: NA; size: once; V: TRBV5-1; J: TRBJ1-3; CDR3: CASSLLQGNTIYF; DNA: TGCGCCAGCAGCTTGTTACAGGGAAACACCATATATTTT
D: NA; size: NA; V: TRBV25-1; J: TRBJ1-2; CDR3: CASSEETKSNYGYTF; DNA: TGTGCCAGCAGTGAGGAGACAAAATCTAACTATGGCTACACCTTC
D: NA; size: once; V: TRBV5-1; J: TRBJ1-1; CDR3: CASSNTGSGAEAFF; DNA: TGCGCCAGCAGCAATACAGGGTCGGGGGCTGAAGCTTTCTTT
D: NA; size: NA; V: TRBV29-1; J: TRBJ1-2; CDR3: CSVAGLTGGGYTF; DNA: TGCAGCGTCGCCGGGCTCACCGGGGGTGGCTACACCTTC
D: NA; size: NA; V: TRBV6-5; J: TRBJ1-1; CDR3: CASGDPIRLNTEAFF; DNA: TGTGCCAGCGGCGACCCTATCCGGTTGAACACTGAAGCTTTCTTT
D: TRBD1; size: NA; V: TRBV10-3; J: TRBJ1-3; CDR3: CAISDRRGTGGDTIYF; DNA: TGTGCCATCAGTGACCGGAGGGGGACAGGGGGAGACACCATATATTTT
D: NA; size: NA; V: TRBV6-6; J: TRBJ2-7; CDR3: CASRWGSVKYF; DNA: TGTGCCAGCAGGTGGGGGTCTGTTAAGTACTTC
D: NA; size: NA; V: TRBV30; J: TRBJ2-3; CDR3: CAWSGGGYTDTQYF; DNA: TGTGCCTGGAGCGGCGGGGGCTACACAGATACGCAGTATTTT
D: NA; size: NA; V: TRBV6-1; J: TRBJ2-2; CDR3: CASSFGEAGELFF; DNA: TGTGCCAGCAGTTTCGGGGAGGCCGGGGAGCTGTTTTTT
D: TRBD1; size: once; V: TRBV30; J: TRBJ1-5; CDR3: CAWSPDRGSLSSSNQPQHF; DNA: TGTGCCTGGAGCCCGGACAGGGGGTCTTTATCCTCCAGCAATCAGCCCCAGCATTTT
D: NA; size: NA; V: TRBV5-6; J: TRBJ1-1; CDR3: CASSIAGASTEAFF; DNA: TGTGCCAGCAGCATTGCCGGGGCCAGTACCGAAGCTTTCTTT
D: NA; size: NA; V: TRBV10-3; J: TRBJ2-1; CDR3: CAISSDSYNEQFF; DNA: TGTGCCATCAGTTCGGACTCCTACAATGAGCAGTTCTTC
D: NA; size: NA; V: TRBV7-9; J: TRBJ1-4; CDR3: CAIQQGATNEKLFF; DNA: TGTGCCATCCAACAGGGCGCAACTAATGAAAAACTGTTTTTT
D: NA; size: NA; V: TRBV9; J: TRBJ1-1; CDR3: CASSVDGGRVTEAFF; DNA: TGTGCCAGCAGCGTAGATGGGGGGCGAGTCACTGAAGCTTTCTTT
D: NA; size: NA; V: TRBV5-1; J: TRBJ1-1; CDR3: CASSLIPDPNTEAFF; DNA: TGCGCCAGCAGCTTGATTCCTGACCCGAACACTGAAGCTTTCTTT
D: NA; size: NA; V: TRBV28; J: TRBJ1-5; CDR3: CASSSRGGSNQPQHF; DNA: TGTGCCAGCAGCAGTCGGGGGGGGTCCAATCAGCCCCAGCATTTT
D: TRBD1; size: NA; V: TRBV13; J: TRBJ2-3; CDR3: CASSLVGQGRGGTDTQYF; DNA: TGTGCCAGCAGCTTAGTGGGACAGGGAAGGGGGGGCACAGATACGCAGTATTTT
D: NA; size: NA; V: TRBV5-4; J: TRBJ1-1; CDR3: CASSSPGLNTEAFF; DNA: TGTGCCAGCAGCTCCCCAGGTTTGAACACTGAAGCTTTCTTT
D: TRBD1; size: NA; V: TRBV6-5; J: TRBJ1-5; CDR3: CASSLQGGSQPQHF; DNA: TGTGCCAGCAGCCTCCAGGGGGGGAGTCAGCCCCAGCATTTT
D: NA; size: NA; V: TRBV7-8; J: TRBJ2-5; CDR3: CASSRGGVQETQYF; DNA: TGTGCCAGCTCCCGAGGGGGGGTCCAAGAGACCCAGTACTTC
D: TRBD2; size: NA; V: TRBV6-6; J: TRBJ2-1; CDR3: CASSPGTSYNEQFF; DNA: TGTGCCAGCAGCCCCGGGACTAGCTACAATGAGCAGTTCTTC
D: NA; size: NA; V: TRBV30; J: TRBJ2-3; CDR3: CALEPGTDTQYF; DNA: TGTGCCTTGGAACCTGGCACAGATACGCAGTATTTT
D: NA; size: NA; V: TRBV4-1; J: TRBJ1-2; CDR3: CASSQVGGKGSNGYTF; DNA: TGCGCCAGCAGCCAAGTAGGAGGGAAAGGGTCTAATGGCTACACCTTC
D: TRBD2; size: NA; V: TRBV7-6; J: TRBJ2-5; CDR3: CASSLGWLAGGLGETQYF; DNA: TGTGCCAGCAGCTTAGGTTGGCTAGCGGGAGGGCTGGGGGAGACCCAGTACTTC
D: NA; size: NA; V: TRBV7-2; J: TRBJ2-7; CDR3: CASSPGRYEQYF; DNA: TGTGCCAGCAGCCCGGGCCGCTACGAGCAGTACTTC
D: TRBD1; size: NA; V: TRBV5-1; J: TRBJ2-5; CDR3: CASGRDRGRLGETQYF; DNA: TGCGCCAGCGGCCGGGACAGGGGGCGATTAGGAGAGACCCAGTACTTC
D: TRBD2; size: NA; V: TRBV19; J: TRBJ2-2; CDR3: CASATSGRNTGELFF; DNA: TGTGCCAGTGCGACTAGCGGGAGGAACACCGGGGAGCTGTTTTTT
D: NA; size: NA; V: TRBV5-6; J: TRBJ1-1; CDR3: CASSFRTGERTEAFF; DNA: TGTGCCAGCAGCTTCCGGACGGGGGAACGGACTGAAGCTTTCTTT
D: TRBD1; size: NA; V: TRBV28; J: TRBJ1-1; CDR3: CASNEGAGRTEAFF; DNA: TGTGCCAGCAATGAGGGGGCAGGGAGGACTGAAGCTTTCTTT
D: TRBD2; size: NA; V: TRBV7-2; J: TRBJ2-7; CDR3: CASSERTGGQYF; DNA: TGTGCCAGCAGCGAAAGGACGGGGGGGCAGTACTTC
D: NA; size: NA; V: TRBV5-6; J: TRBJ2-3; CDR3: CASSLLSGAPTDTQYF; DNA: TGTGCCAGCAGCTTGTTGTCGGGGGCCCCCACAGATACGCAGTATTTT
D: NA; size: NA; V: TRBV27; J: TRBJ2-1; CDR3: CASSSYQEQFF; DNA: TGTGCCAGCAGTTCGTATCAGGAGCAGTTCTTC
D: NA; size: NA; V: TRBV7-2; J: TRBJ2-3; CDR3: CASSSLDYTDTQYF; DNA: TGTGCCAGCAGCTCCCTGGACTACACAGATACGCAGTATTTT
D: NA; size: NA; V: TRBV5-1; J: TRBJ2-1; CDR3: CASSLSVDNEQFF; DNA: TGCGCCAGCAGCTTGTCCGTGGACAATGAGCAGTTCTTC
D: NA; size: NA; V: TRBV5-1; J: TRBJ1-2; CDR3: CASGAAKSFTGYGYTF; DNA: TGCGCCAGCGGGGCGGCAAAGAGTTTCACGGGCTATGGCTACACCTTC
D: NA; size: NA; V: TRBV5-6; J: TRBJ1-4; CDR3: CASSLSPTDNEKLFF; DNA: TGTGCCAGCAGCTTGTCCCCGACGGATAATGAAAAACTGTTTTTT
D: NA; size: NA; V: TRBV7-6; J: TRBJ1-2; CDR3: CASSLDARASYGYTF; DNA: TGTGCCAGCAGCTTAGATGCTAGGGCCTCTTATGGCTACACCTTC
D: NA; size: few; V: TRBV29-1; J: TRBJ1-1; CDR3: CSVEQGGTEAFF; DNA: TGCAGCGTTGAACAGGGAGGCACTGAAGCTTTCTTT
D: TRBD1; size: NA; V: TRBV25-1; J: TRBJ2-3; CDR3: CASSETRPGGGTDTQYF; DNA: TGTGCCAGCAGTGAAACCCGACCAGGGGGCGGCACAGATACGCAGTATTTT
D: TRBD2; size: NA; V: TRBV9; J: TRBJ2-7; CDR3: CASSASPGLDSYEQYF; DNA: TGTGCCAGCAGCGCTTCACCGGGACTAGATTCCTACGAGCAGTACTTC
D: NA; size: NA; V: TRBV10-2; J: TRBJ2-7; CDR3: CASSDGLRAYEQYF; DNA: TGCGCCAGCAGTGACGGACTTAGGGCCTACGAGCAGTACTTC
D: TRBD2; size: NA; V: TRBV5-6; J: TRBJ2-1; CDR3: CASSLFLADFYNEQFF; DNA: TGTGCCAGCAGCTTATTCCTAGCGGATTTCTACAATGAGCAGTTCTTC
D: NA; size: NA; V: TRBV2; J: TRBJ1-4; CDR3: CASSREINEKLFF; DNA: TGTGCCAGCAGTCGGGAGATTAATGAAAAACTGTTTTTT
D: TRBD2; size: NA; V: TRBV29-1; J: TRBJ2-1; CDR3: CSVDYVGGGARSEQFF; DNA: TGCAGCGTTGATTATGTAGGCGGGGGGGCCAGGAGTGAGCAGTTCTTC
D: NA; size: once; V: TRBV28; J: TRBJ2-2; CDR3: CASIRENTGELFF; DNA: TGTGCCAGCATTAGGGAGAACACCGGGGAGCTGTTTTTT
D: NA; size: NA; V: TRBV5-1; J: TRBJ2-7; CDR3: CASSFGLVRDEQYF; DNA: TGCGCCAGCAGCTTTGGACTGGTGAGGGACGAGCAGTACTTC
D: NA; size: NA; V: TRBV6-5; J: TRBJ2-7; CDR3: CASTGQTYEQYF; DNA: TGTGCCAGCACGGGCCAAACCTACGAGCAGTACTTC
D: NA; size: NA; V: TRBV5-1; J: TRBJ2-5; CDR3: CASSYREIETQYF; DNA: TGCGCCAGCAGCTATAGGGAGATTGAGACCCAGTACTTC
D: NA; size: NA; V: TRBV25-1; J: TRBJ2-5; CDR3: CASSPMGSKETQYF; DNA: TGTGCCAGCAGCCCTATGGGCAGTAAAGAGACCCAGTACTTC
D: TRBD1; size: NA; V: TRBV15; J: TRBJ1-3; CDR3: CATSRESGGISGNTIYF; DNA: TGTGCCACCAGCAGAGAATCAGGGGGAATCTCTGGAAACACCATATATTTT
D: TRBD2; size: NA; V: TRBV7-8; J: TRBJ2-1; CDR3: CASSLGLLAGGRYNEQFF; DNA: TGTGCCAGCAGCTTAGGGCTACTAGCGGGGGGCCGCTACAATGAGCAGTTCTTC
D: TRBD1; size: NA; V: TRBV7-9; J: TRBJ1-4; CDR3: CASSLGQAFNEKLFF; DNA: TGTGCCAGCAGCTTGGGACAGGCCTTCAATGAAAAACTGTTTTTT
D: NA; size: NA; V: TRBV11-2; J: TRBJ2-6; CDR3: CASSLGARRTGANVLTF; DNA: TGTGCCAGCAGCTTAGGGGCTAGGCGAACTGGGGCCAACGTCCTGACTTTC
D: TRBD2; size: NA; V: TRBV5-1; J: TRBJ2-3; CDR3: CASSWEPTSGIGASTDTQYF; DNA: TGCGCCAGCAGCTGGGAACCTACTAGCGGGATCGGGGCTAGCACAGATACGCAGTATTTT
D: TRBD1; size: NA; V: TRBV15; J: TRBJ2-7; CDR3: CATSRTGYEQYF; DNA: TGTGCCACCAGCAGGACAGGGTACGAGCAGTACTTC
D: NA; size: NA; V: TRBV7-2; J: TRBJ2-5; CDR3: CASSSRGFQETQYF; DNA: TGTGCCAGCAGCTCTAGGGGCTTCCAAGAGACCCAGTACTTC
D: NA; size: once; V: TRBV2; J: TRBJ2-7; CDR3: CASSNTGYEQYF; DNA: TGTGCCAGCAGTAATACAGGCTACGAGCAGTACTTC
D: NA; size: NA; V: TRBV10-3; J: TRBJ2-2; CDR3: CAISEISGNTGELFF; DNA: TGTGCCATCAGTGAAATAAGCGGGAACACCGGGGAGCTGTTTTTT
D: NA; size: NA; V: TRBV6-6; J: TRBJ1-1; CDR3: CASSYLGHTEAFF; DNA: TGTGCCAGCAGTTACCTGGGTCATACAGAAGCTTTCTTT